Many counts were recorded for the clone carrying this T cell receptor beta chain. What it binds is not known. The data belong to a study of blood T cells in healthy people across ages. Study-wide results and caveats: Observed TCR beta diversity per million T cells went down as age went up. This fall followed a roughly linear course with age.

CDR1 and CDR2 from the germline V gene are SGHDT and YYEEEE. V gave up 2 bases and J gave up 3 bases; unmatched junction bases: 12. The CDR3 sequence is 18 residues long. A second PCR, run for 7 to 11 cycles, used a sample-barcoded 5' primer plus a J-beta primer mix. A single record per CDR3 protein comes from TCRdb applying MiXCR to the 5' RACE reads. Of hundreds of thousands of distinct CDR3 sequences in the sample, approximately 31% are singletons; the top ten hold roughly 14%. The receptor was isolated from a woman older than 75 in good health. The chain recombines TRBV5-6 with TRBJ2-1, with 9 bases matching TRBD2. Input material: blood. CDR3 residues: CASSFQGAGGLYYNEQFF. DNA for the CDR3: TGTGCCAGCAGCTTCCAAGGAGCGGGGGGACTATACTACAATGAGCAGTTCTTC.